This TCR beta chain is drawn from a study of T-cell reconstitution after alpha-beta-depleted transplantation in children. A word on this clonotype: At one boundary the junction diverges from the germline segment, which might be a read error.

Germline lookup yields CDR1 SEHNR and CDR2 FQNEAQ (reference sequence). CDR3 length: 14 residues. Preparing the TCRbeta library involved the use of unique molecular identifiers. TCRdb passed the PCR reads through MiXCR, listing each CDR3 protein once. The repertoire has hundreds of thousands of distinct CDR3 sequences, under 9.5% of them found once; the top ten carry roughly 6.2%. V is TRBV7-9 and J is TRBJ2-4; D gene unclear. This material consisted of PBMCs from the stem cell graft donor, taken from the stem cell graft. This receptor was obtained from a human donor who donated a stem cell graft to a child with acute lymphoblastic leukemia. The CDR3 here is CASSPRPRTAASDF. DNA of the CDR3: TGTGCCAGCAGCCCCAGACCGCGGACGGCTGCCTCAGACTTC.